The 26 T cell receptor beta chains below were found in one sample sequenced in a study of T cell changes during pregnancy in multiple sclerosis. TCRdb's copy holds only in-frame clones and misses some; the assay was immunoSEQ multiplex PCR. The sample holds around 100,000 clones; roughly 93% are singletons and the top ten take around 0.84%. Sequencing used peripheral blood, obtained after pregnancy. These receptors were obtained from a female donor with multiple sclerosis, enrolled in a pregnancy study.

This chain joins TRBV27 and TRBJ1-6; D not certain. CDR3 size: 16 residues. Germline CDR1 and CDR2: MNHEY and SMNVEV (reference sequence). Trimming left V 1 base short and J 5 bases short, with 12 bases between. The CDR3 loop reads CASSLFGRRNNSPLHF. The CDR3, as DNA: TGTGCCAGCAGTTTATTCGGGAGGAGGAATAATTCACCCCTCCACTTT.

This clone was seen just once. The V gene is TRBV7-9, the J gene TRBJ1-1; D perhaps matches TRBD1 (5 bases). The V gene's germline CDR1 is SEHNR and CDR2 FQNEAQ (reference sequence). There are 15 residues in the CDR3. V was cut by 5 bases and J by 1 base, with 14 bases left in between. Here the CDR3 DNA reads TGTGCCAGCAGCCGAGACCGGGACTGGAACACTGAAGCTTTCTTT. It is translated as CASSRDRDWNTEAFF.

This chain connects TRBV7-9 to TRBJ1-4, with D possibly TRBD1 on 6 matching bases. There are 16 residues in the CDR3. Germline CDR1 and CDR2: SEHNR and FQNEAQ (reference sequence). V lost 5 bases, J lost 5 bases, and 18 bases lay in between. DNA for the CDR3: TGTGCCAGCAGCCCTGGACAGCCCGCAGGGAATGAAAAACTGTTTTTT. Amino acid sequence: CASSPGQPAGNEKLFF.

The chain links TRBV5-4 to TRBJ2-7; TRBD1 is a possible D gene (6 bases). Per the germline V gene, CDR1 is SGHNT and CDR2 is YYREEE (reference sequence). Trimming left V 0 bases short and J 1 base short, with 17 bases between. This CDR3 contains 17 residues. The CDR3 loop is CASSLGLSGAVSYEQYF. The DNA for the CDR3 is TGTGCCAGCAGCTTGGGACTCTCAGGGGCGGTTTCCTACGAGCAGTACTTC.

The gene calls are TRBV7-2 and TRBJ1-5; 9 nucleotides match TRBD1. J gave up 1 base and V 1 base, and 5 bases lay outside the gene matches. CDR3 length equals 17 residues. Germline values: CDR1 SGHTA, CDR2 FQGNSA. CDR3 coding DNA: TGTGCCAGCAGCTTAGGGGACAGGGAAGGAAGCAATCAGCCCCAGCATTTT. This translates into CASSLGDREGSNQPQHF.

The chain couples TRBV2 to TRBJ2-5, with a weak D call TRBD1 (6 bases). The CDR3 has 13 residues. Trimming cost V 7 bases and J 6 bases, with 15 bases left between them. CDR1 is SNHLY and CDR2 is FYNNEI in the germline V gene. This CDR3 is CASIRTEWKTQYF. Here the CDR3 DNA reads TGTGCCAGCATCCGGACAGAATGGAAGACCCAGTACTTC.

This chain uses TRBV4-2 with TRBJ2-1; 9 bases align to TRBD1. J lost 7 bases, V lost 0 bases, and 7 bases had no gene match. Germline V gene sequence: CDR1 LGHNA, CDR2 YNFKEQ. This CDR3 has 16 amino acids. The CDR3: CASSQEGDRAANEQFF. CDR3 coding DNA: TGTGCCAGCAGCCAAGAAGGGGACAGGGCGGCAAATGAGCAGTTCTTC.

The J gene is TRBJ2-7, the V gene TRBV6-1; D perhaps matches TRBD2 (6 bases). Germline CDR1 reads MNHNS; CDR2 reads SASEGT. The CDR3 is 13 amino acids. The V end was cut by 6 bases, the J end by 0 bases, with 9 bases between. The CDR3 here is CASRASVSYEQYF. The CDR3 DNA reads TGTGCCAGCAGGGCTAGCGTCTCCTACGAGCAGTACTTC.

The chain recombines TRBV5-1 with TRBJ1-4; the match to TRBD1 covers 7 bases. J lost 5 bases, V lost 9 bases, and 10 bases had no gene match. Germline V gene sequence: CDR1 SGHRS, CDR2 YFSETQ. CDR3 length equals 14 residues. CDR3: CAIPSGTVNEKLFF. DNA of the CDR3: TGCGCCATCCCTTCCGGGACAGTCAATGAAAAACTGTTTTTT.

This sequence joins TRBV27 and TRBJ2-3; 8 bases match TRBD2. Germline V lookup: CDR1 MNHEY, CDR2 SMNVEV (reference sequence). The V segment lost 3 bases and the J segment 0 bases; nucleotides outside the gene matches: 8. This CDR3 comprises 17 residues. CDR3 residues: CASSFLTSEPSTDTQYF. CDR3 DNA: TGTGCCAGCAGTTTCCTGACTAGCGAGCCTAGCACAGATACGCAGTATTTT.

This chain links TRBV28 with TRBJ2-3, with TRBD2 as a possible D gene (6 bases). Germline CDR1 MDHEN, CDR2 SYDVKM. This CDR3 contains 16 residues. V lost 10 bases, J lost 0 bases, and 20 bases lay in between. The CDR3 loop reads CAIAIERGASTDTQYF. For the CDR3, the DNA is TGTGCCATCGCCATCGAACGCGGGGCTAGCACAGATACGCAGTATTTT. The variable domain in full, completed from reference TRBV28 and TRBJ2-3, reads DVKVTQSSRYLVKRTGEKVFLECVQDMDHENMFWYRQDPGLGLRLIYFSYDVKMKEKGDIPEGYSVSREKKERFSLILESASTNQTSMYLCAIAIERGASTDTQYFGPGTRLTVL.

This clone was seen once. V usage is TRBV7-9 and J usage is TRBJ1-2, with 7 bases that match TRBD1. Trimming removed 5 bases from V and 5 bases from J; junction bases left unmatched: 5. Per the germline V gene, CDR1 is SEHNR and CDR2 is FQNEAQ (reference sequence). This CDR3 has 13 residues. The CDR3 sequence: CASSNTGEYGYTF. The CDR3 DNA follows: TGTGCCAGCAGCAACACAGGGGAATATGGCTACACCTTC.

The CDR3 loop is CASSFGTGDYGYTF. The CDR3 DNA is TGTGCCAGCAGTTTTGGGACAGGGGACTATGGCTACACCTTC. The chain employs TRBV5-8 and TRBJ1-2, with TRBD1 matching 10 bases. Trimming at V came to 5 bases and at J to 3 bases, leaving 4 bases not matched to a gene. CDR1 and CDR2 (germline): SGHTS, YDEGEE. The CDR3 runs 14 residues. Variable domain in full (rest from reference TRBV5-8 and TRBJ1-2): EAGVTQSPTHLIKTRGQQATLRCSPISGHTSVYWYQQALGLGLQFLLWYDEGEERNRGNFPPRFSGRQFPNYSSELNVNALELEDSALYLCASSFGTGDYGYTFGSGTRLTVV.

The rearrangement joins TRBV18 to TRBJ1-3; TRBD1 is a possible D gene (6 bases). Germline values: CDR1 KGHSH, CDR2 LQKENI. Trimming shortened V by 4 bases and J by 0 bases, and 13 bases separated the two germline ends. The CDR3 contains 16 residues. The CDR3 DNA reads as TGTGCCAGCTCACAGAGGGGACACGGCTCTGGAAACACCATATATTTT. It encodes CASSQRGHGSGNTIYF.

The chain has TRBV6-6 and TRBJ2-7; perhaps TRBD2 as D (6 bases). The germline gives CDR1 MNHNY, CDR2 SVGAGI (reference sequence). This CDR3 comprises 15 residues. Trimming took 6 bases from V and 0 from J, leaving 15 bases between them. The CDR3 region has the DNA TGTGCCAGCAGCCCCCGGGGGTCCCCCTCCTACGAGCAGTACTTC. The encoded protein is CASSPRGSPSYEQYF.

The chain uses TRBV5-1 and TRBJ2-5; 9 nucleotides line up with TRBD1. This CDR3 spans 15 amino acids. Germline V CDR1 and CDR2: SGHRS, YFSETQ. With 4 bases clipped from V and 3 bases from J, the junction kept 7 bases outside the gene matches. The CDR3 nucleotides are TGCGCCAGCAGCCTGGGGACAGGGTGGGAAGAGACCCAGTACTTC. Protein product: CASSLGTGWEETQYF.

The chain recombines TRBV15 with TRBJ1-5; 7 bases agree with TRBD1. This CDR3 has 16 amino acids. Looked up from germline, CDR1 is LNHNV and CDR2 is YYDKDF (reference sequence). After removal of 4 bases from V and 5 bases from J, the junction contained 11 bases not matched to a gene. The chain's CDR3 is CATSTRGTAGDQPQHF. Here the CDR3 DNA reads TGTGCCACCAGCACCCGCGGGACAGCCGGCGATCAGCCCCAGCATTTT.

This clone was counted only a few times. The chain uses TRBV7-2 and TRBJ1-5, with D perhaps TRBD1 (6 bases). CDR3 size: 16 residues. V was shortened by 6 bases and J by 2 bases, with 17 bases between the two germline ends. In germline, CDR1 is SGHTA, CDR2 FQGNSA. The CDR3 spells CASSTRGRGGNQPQHF. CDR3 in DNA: TGTGCCAGCAGTACGAGGGGCAGGGGAGGCAATCAGCCCCAGCATTTT.

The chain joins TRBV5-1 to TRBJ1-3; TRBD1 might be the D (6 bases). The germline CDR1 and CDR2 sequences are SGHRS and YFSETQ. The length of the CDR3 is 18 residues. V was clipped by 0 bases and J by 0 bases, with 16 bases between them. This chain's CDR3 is CASSLGDTAPSSGNTIYF. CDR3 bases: TGCGCCAGCAGCTTGGGGGACACTGCCCCTTCCTCTGGAAACACCATATATTTT.

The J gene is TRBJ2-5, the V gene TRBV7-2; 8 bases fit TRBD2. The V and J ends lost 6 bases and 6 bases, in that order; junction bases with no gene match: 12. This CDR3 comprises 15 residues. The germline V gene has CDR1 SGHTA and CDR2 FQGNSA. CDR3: CASSHGAGGEKTQYF. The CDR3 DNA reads TGTGCCAGCAGTCATGGGGCGGGGGGCGAGAAGACCCAGTACTTC.

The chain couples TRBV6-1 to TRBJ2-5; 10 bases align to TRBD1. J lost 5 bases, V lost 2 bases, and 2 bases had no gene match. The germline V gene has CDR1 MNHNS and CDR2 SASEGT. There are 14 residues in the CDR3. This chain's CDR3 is CASSERGQGETQYF. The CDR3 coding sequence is TGTGCCAGCAGTGAACGGGGACAGGGGGAGACCCAGTACTTC.

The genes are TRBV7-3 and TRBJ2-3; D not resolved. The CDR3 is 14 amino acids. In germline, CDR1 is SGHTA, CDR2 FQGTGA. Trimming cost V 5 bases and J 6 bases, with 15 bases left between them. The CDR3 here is CASSEKNPTDTQYF. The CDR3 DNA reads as TGTGCCAGCAGCGAGAAAAACCCCACGGATACGCAGTATTTT.

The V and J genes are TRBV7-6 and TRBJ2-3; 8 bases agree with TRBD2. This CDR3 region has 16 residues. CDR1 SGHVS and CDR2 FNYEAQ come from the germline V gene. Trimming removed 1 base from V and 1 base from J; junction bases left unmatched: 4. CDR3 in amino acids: CASSLGVSGGTDTQYF. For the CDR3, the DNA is TGTGCCAGCAGCTTAGGGGTTAGCGGGGGCACAGATACGCAGTATTTT.

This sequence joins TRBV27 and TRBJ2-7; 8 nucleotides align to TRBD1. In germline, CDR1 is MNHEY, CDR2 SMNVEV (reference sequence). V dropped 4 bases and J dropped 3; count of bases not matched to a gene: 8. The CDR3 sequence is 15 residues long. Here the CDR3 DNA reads TGTGCCAGCAGTTCACCAGGGGGCGATCACTACGAGCAGTACTTC. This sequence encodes CASSSPGGDHYEQYF.

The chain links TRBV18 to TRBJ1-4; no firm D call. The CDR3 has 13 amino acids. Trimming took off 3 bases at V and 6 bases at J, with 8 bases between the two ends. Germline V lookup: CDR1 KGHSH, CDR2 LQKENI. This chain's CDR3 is CASSPSLDEKLFF. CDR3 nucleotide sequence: TGTGCCAGCTCACCCTCGTTAGATGAAAAACTGTTTTTT.

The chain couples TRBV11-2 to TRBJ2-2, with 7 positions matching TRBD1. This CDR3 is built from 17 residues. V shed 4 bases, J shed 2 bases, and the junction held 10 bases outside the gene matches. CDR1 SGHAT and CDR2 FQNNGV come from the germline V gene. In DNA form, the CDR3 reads TGTGCCAGCAGCTCCCCGCCGCAGGGGGTTAACACCGGGGAGCTGTTTTTT. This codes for CASSSPPQGVNTGELFF.